This note documents a single TCR beta chain sequence. What it binds is unknown. Before the COVID-19 pandemic, during about 2011-2019, CD4+ T cells were taken from unexposed donors. Isolation of CD4+ T cells took place after roughly nine days in culture. Data came from immunoSEQ multiplex PCR; TCRdb stores just in-frame clones and leaves some out. Counted here are 20,000 or so clones, about four fifths occurring once; the ten biggest clones make up about 15%. The sample originates from a study of CD4 T cells in relation to SARS-CoV-2 and coronaviruses. This TCR was sampled from a human donor in good health. Sequences were obtained from CD4+ T cells from PBMCs, cultured in vitro.

The CDR3 protein is CASSLSGTGEGELFF. The CDR3 DNA reads TGTGCCAGCAGCCTCTCCGGGACAGGGGAGGGGGAGCTGTTTTTT. The V and J genes are TRBV7-3 and TRBJ2-2; 10 bases are a match to TRBD1. V lost 5 bases, J lost 8 bases, and 8 bases stayed unmatched. The germline CDR1 and CDR2 sequences are SGHTA and FQGTGA. The CDR3 loop spans 15 amino acids.